The entry that follows covers one T cell receptor beta chain sequence. This sample was included in a study of blood T cell repertoires in COVID-19. Study-level information: The cDNA or gDNA used as material had been derived from T cells, B-cell-depleted T cells, or PBMCs.

Germline lookup yields CDR1 SGDLS and CDR2 YYNGEE. CDR3 size: 14 residues. V shed 0 bases and J shed 0 bases, with 7 bases lying between them. The age range of participants was 18 to 89 years, with residence in about 25 US areas. Recovery among Cohort 3 donors was established by two negative PCRs, clearance, or symptom resolution. TCRdb's table, derived via immunoSEQ multiplex PCR, lists solely in-frame clones and lacks some. The sample yields 150,000 to 200,000 clones, around 84% seen once. Sequenced: PBMCs or T cells enriched from blood (not recorded which). The sequence derives from a man aged 40-55 years who had recovered from COVID-19. The genes are TRBV9 and TRBJ2-7; the D gene is possibly TRBD2 (5 bases). This CDR3 reads CASSVDRDSYEQYF. CDR3 sequence (DNA): TGTGCCAGCAGCGTAGATCGGGACTCCTACGAGCAGTACTTC.